Below, one T cell receptor (beta chain) is given with its context. This specimen belongs to a study of shared clonotypes between healthy human individuals. Germline CDR1 is MGHRA and CDR2 is YSYEKL. The CDR3 is made up of 16 amino acids. Trimming took off 4 bases at V and 0 bases at J, with 13 bases between the two ends. The protocol was immunoSEQ multiplex PCR, while the TCRdb copy is restricted to in-frame clones and leaves out a portion. The sample includes 2,500,000 or so clones, over 85% seen only once; the top ten take approximately 0.37%. Sequencing was done on a sample of naive CD4+ T cells from PBMCs. The subset was: CD45RA+ positively selected. The V and J genes are TRBV4-1 and TRBJ1-3; no clear D. The receptor's source is a man between 18 and 29 years old in good health. Some clones in this sample may be carry-over from other donors' samples. The CDR3 DNA is TGCGCCAGCAGCCGGGTAGTTATTGGCTCTGGAAACACCATATATTTT. Its protein product is CASSRVVIGSGNTIYF.